At least ten counts were recorded for the clone carrying this T cell receptor beta chain. Its target is unknown. The CDR3 is 12 residues long. CDR1 and CDR2 (germline): DFQATT, SNEGSKA (reference sequence). The V and J ends lost 5 bases and 6 bases respectively, with 13 bases between them. The TCR beta libraries were generated through quantitative 5'-RACE incorporating molecular barcodes. One entry per CDR3 protein results from TCRdb running MiXCR on the 5' RACE reads. The sample carries about 250,000 distinct CDR3 sequences, 7% to 10% recorded once. The data originate from a study of CD8 T cells in ankylosing spondylitis. Study findings and constraints: Characteristic, it appeared, of ankylosing spondylitis blood was a TCR beta motif of about eight highly homologous variants. Disease-associated clonotypes exhibited CD8+ identity and were relatively infrequent in peripheral blood. Disease-linked clones were reportedly significantly enriched in matched ankylosing spondylitis synovial fluid.

The chain is built from TRBV20-1 and TRBJ2-5, with D possibly matching TRBD1 (6 bases). This clonotype was obtained from a female donor with ankylosing spondylitis or in good health (not recorded which). The sample consisted of blood, either unsorted or a sorted T cell fraction (not recorded which). CDR3 sequence reads: CSAGTSIKTQYF. CDR3 nucleotide sequence: TGCAGTGCTGGGACATCCATTAAGACCCAGTACTTC.